The clone carrying this T cell receptor (beta chain) has a handful of counts. Antigen unknown. The data were obtained in a study of response to subunit inactivated influenza vaccine. TCRdb re-called the RT-PCR reads through MiXCR, storing one row per CDR3 protein. The repertoire includes fewer than 700,000 distinct CDR3 sequences, 13% of them detected once, and around 12% sits in the top ten. Notes on the study in general: Seasonal influenza vaccination, on each occasion, was suggested by the authors to recruit few new T cells.

The CDR3 length is 14 residues. Germline assignment: CDR1 SEHNR and CDR2 FQNEAQ (reference sequence). The V end lost 5 bases, the J end lost 3 bases, and 11 bases lay between the germline ends. The sample consisted of PBMCs from blood, taken around seven weeks after vaccination. This TCR was sampled from a man between 45 and 60 years old who received an inactivated influenza vaccine. This sequence joins TRBV7-9 and TRBJ1-3; D remains unclear. This CDR3 is CASSAPFFGNTIYF. The DNA for the CDR3 is TGTGCCAGCAGCGCCCCTTTTTTTGGAAACACCATATATTTT.